This TCR beta chain came from a study of beta chain features in type 1 diabetes. Study findings and constraints: PCR could preferentially amplify shorter templates, alike in patients and controls. Sampled from patients, naive, central memory and Treg TCRB repertoires appeared more similar than those sampled from healthy donors.

Isolated RNA was reverse transcribed in full, so expressed TCRB transcripts were sequenced. Method: immunoSEQ multiplex PCR; TCRdb's copy keeps in-frame clones and lacks some. The table has some 410,000 clones, 14% seen once; the top ten hold under 0.04%. The CDR3 runs 13 residues. Germline V gene sequence: CDR1 SNHLY, CDR2 FYNNEI. Trimming took 7 bases from V and 6 from J; bases not matched to a gene: 5. Details on this clone: The antigen remains undetermined.

The origin of this receptor is a man in his thirties or forties in good health. The sample consisted of naive CD4+ T cells from blood. The chain has TRBV2 and TRBJ2-3; TRBD2 agrees at 9 bases. CDR3 nucleotides: TGTGCCAGCACCTTAGCGGGAGTGGATACGCAGTATTTT. This codes for CASTLAGVDTQYF.